The clone carrying this TCR beta chain has more than one count but fewer than ten. What it binds is not known. The sample comes from a study of glioma-infiltrating T cells. Study-wide background: Dexamethasone exposure before glioma surgery was limited to six or fewer days. Target coverage was roughly 4- to 10-fold for 800,000 to 1,000,000 blood T cells.

This CDR3 region has 13 residues. CDR1 is SNHLY and CDR2 is FYNNEI in the germline V gene. V lost 10 bases and J 5 bases, leaving 14 bases between the germline ends. TCR alpha and beta CDR3 regions were amplified from RNA using iRepertoire nested multiplex PCR. TCRdb called the multiplex PCR reads again in MiXCR, with one record for every CDR3 protein. The sample has around 390,000 distinct CDR3 sequences, roughly 41% seen once; the top ten hold around 12%. The study, taken as a whole, reports: Signature shared blood CDR3 motifs were enriched in low-divergence and depleted in high-divergence patients.

The genes are TRBV2 and TRBJ1-4; perhaps TRBD1 as D (5 bases). The sample comprised glioma tissue, nonneoplastic brain tissue, or PBMCs (not recorded which). This receptor was taken from a human donor with low-grade glioma or glioblastoma, undergoing nonglioma brain surgery, or in good health (not recorded which). CDR3 protein: CATGTEGNEKLFF. In DNA form, the CDR3 reads TGTGCCACGGGGACTGAGGGCAATGAAAAACTGTTTTTT.